The 26 T cell receptor beta chains listed next were all sequenced from one sample in a study of T cells in Graves' hyperthyroidism and ophthalmopathy. TCR beta CDR3 regions were amplified from RNA transcripts. With the HTBI primer set, the TCR CDR3 went through a first round of RT-PCR. A single record per CDR3 protein comes from TCRdb applying MiXCR to the multiplex PCR reads. Here the sample spans under 350,000 distinct CDR3 sequences, about an eighth being singletons. What was sequenced was blood. Receptors were obtained from a woman in her 30s with Graves' hyperthyroidism that later progressed to Graves' ophthalmopathy.

Many counts were recorded for this clonotype. This sequence joins TRBV20-1 and TRBJ1-6; TRBD1 might be the D (5 bases). Germline V gene lookup returns CDR1 DFQATT and CDR2 SNEGSKA (reference sequence). V was cut by 3 bases and J by 10 bases, with 13 bases left in between. This CDR3 is 13 amino acids long. CDR3 region: CSASPDTESPLHF. The CDR3 region has the DNA TGCAGTGCTAGCCCGGACACTGAATCACCCCTCCACTTT.

This clonotype turned up a few times. V usage is TRBV4-1 and J usage is TRBJ2-3, with 11 bases lining up with TRBD2. CDR3 length: 16 residues. J was trimmed by 0 bases and V by 4 bases; bases with no gene match: 3. Germline CDR1 MGHRA, CDR2 YSYEKL. This chain's CDR3 is CASSLGLAVSTDTQYF. The CDR3, as DNA: TGCGCCAGCAGCCTGGGACTAGCGGTCAGCACAGATACGCAGTATTTT.

The chain has TRBV28 and TRBJ2-5; weak D call: TRBD1 (5 bases). CDR1 and CDR2 (germline): MDHEN, SYDVKM. V lost 8 bases to trimming and J lost 0 bases, with 10 bases between them. This CDR3 region has 13 residues. The CDR3 region is CASFQGNQETQYF. CDR3 in DNA: TGTGCCAGCTTTCAGGGTAACCAAGAGACCCAGTACTTC. Complete variable domain (other parts from reference TRBV28 and TRBJ2-5): DVKVTQSSRYLVKRTGEKVFLECVQDMDHENMFWYRQDPGLGLRLIYFSYDVKMKEKGDIPEGYSVSREKKERFSLILESASTNQTSMYLCASFQGNQETQYFGPGTRLLVL.

The V gene is TRBV24-1, the J gene TRBJ1-5; the D is unclear. Germline CDR1 and CDR2: KGHDR and SFDVKD. The V and J ends lost 1 base and 6 bases respectively, with 15 bases between them. The CDR3 is made up of 16 amino acids. The CDR3 DNA sequence: TGTGCCACCAGTGATTTAACCGACATCCAGGCTCAGCCCCAGCATTTT. The encoded protein is CATSDLTDIQAQPQHF.

This clonotype turned up a few times. This chain links TRBV6-1 with TRBJ2-3; 8 bases agree with TRBD2. The ends lost 6 bases at V and 2 bases at J; junction bases unmatched: 22. Germline V gives CDR1 MNHNS, CDR2 SASEGT. The length of the CDR3 is 20 residues. The CDR3 DNA reads as TGTGCCAGCAGGCAGGGGTGGTCGGGAGGGCCTAGGATGGCCACAGATACGCAGTATTTT. This gives the protein CASRQGWSGGPRMATDTQYF.

This clonotype was counted many times. CDR3 region: CASGSGTQYF. DNA of the CDR3: TGTGCCAGCGGGTCCGGGACCCAGTACTTC. This chain uses TRBV28 with TRBJ2-5; unclear D gene. This CDR3 spans 10 amino acids. Trimming took off 8 bases at V and 7 bases at J, with 8 bases between the two ends. Germline V gives CDR1 MDHEN, CDR2 SYDVKM. Looking up the rest from reference TRBV28 and TRBJ2-5 gives the full variable domain: DVKVTQSSRYLVKRTGEKVFLECVQDMDHENMFWYRQDPGLGLRLIYFSYDVKMKEKGDIPEGYSVSREKKERFSLILESASTNQTSMYLCASGSGTQYFGPGTRLLVL.

The J gene is TRBJ1-6, the V gene TRBV14, with D unresolved. CDR1 and CDR2 from the germline V gene are SGHDN and FVKESK. CDR3 length: 13 amino acids. V was trimmed by 4 bases and J by 8 bases, leaving 9 bases between them. The CDR3 nucleotides read TGTGCCAGCAGCCCCATCAGCCATTCACCCCTCCACTTT. Protein: CASSPISHSPLHF.

In this sample, this clonotype turned up many times. The chain combines TRBV28 with TRBJ2-2; no clear D. Germline-derived CDR1 and CDR2 are MDHEN and SYDVKM. Deletions cut 5 bases from V and 3 bases from J, with 10 bases between. This CDR3 has 14 amino acids. The CDR3 DNA is TGTGCCAGCAGTAGATCCGGACACACCGGGGAGCTGTTTTTT. This translates into CASSRSGHTGELFF.

The chain uses TRBV24-1 and TRBJ1-1, with TRBD1 matching 9 bases. The CDR3 contains 14 residues. CDR1 is KGHDR and CDR2 is SFDVKD in the germline V gene. The J segment lost 9 bases and the V segment lost 3 bases, leaving 7 bases of the junction unmatched. CDR3 in amino acids: CATSDPRTGEKAFF. The CDR3 DNA follows: TGTGCCACCAGTGATCCCAGGACAGGGGAGAAAGCTTTCTTT.

The chain couples TRBV25-1 to TRBJ2-1, with 10 bases aligning to TRBD2. Per the germline V gene, CDR1 is MGHDK and CDR2 is SYGVNS. This CDR3 has 16 residues. V gave up 6 bases and J gave up 1 base; unmatched junction bases: 6. The CDR3 region is CASRDNSGRSYNEQFF. The CDR3 DNA reads TGTGCCAGCAGGGACAATAGCGGGAGGTCCTACAATGAGCAGTTCTTC.

The sample holds many counts of this clonotype. The chain uses TRBV11-3 and TRBJ2-1; D may be TRBD2 (5 bases). The CDR3 is made up of 16 amino acids. The V end lost 5 bases, the J end lost 7 bases, and 21 bases lay between the germline ends. Per germline, CDR1 SGHNT and CDR2 YENEEA. This CDR3 reads CASSASTGISGNEQFF. CDR3 sequence (DNA): TGTGCCAGCAGCGCATCTACGGGAATTTCGGGGAATGAGCAGTTCTTC.

This clonotype showed up just a few times. The chain couples TRBV20-1 to TRBJ1-1; D gene unclear. Deletions cut 5 bases from V and 9 bases from J, with 13 bases between. The length of the CDR3 is 11 residues. The V gene's germline CDR1 is DFQATT and CDR2 SNEGSKA (reference sequence). The CDR3 spells CSARLDLKAFF. CDR3 sequence (DNA): TGCAGTGCTCGACTCGACCTCAAAGCTTTCTTT.

The V and J genes are TRBV20-1 and TRBJ2-3; 12 positions agree with TRBD2. The V gene end was trimmed by 5 bases and the J gene end by 1 base; junction bases not matched to a gene: 4. Germline CDR1 and CDR2: DFQATT and SNEGSKA (reference sequence). The CDR3 runs 15 residues. The CDR3 sequence: CSAQTSGSGTDTQYF. The CDR3 bases are TGCAGTGCTCAGACTAGCGGGAGTGGCACAGATACGCAGTATTTT.

The V call is TRBV19, the J call TRBJ2-6, with 7 bases aligning to TRBD1. This CDR3 region has 22 residues. J gave up 0 bases and V 4 bases, and 21 bases lay outside the gene matches. The germline V gene encodes CDR1 LNHDA and CDR2 SQIVND (reference sequence). CDR3 DNA: TGTGCCAGTAGTAGAGGGGTGGGAAGACGGGGACAGCCTAACTCTGGGGCCAACGTCCTGACTTTC. This codes for CASSRGVGRRGQPNSGANVLTF.

This clonotype was recorded many times. The chain joins TRBV7-8 to TRBJ1-2; D gene uncertain. The CDR3 totals 16 residues. The germline V gene encodes CDR1 SGHVS and CDR2 FQNEAQ. Trimming cost V 5 bases and J 2 bases, with 18 bases left between them. In nucleotides, the CDR3 is TGTGCCAGCAGCCAAACCAGGATCCCTGGGAACTATGGCTACACCTTC. It codes for CASSQTRIPGNYGYTF.

This clonotype turned up a few times. In nucleotides, the CDR3 is TGCAGTGCTAGAGAAGACGGGAGGGCCTTGAATTTAATGGGCAATGAGCAGTTCTTC. This translates into CSAREDGRALNLMGNEQFF. The V call is TRBV20-1, the J call TRBJ2-1; 8 bases line up with TRBD2. With 0 bases clipped from V and 6 bases from J, the junction kept 19 bases outside the gene matches. Germline CDR1 reads DFQATT; CDR2 reads SNEGSKA (reference sequence). CDR3 length equals 19 residues.

This clonotype was counted ten times or more. The chain uses TRBV5-8 and TRBJ1-4; 7 bases align to TRBD1. With V trimmed by 2 bases and J by 4 bases, 2 bases remained unmatched. CDR3 length: 14 residues. Germline-derived CDR1 and CDR2 are SGHTS and YDEGEE. The CDR3: CASSFGQVNEKLFF. The CDR3 DNA reads as TGTGCCAGCAGCTTCGGACAGGTTAATGAAAAACTGTTTTTT.

This clonotype was counted ten times or more. The chain uses TRBV20-1 and TRBJ2-3; 12 positions agree with TRBD2. After removal of 6 bases from V and 4 bases from J, the junction contained 5 bases not matched to a gene. CDR3 length: 14 residues. From germline, CDR1 is DFQATT and CDR2 SNEGSKA (reference sequence). The CDR3 region has the DNA TGCAGTGCCCTGGGACTAGCGGGCTCAGATACGCAGTATTTT. Translated: CSALGLAGSDTQYF.

This clonotype was counted ten times or more. The J gene is TRBJ2-1, the V gene TRBV2; 9 bases agree with TRBD2. Trimming at V came to 6 bases and at J to 7 bases, leaving 10 bases not matched to a gene. CDR3 length equals 15 residues. Germline V gene lookup returns CDR1 SNHLY and CDR2 FYNNEI. For the CDR3, the DNA is TGTGCCAGCAGAGATGGGCGGACTAGCGTGAATGAGCAGTTCTTC. Amino acid sequence: CASRDGRTSVNEQFF.

This clonotype was seen many times. This rearrangement joins TRBV20-1 to TRBJ1-1; no reliable D call. Germline values: CDR1 DFQATT, CDR2 SNEGSKA (reference sequence). The CDR3 has 14 amino acids. Trimming stripped 6 bases from V and 0 bases from J, with 14 bases between. The CDR3 loop reads CSAASPFMNTEAFF. Here the CDR3 DNA reads TGCAGTGCCGCCTCTCCGTTTATGAACACTGAAGCTTTCTTT.

This clonotype was seen a few times. The J gene is TRBJ2-7, the V gene TRBV20-1; unclear D gene. Germline values: CDR1 DFQATT, CDR2 SNEGSKA (reference sequence). The CDR3 totals 13 residues. V was trimmed by 0 bases and J by 3 bases, leaving 9 bases between them. In nucleotides, the CDR3 is TGCAGTGCTAGAGACGGATCCTTCTACGAGCAGTACTTC. Amino acids: CSARDGSFYEQYF.

The chain carries TRBV19 and TRBJ2-1; 9 bases agree with TRBD2. Per germline, CDR1 LNHDA and CDR2 SQIVND (reference sequence). CDR3 length: 16 residues. Trimming cost V 0 bases and J 9 bases; bases outside gene matches: 9. For the CDR3, the DNA is TGTGCCAGTAGTATAGATCGGGCAGCGGGAGGCGGTGAGCAGTTCTTC. Protein product: CASSIDRAAGGGEQFF.

This clonotype was seen repeatedly, ten times or more. The chain joins TRBV6-1 to TRBJ1-6; D unresolved. The CDR3 loop spans 15 amino acids. V shed 5 bases and J shed 0 bases, with 8 bases lying between them. The germline gives CDR1 MNHNS, CDR2 SASEGT. The CDR3 sequence: CASSSVSSYNSPLHF. CDR3 bases: TGTGCCAGCAGTAGCGTGAGCTCCTATAATTCACCCCTCCACTTT.

This clonotype was observed many times. V is TRBV5-1 and J is TRBJ2-1; D may match TRBD1 or TRBD2 (5 bases each). CDR1 and CDR2 from the germline V gene are SGHRS and YFSETQ. V was pared by 4 bases and J by 7 bases, with 12 bases between. The CDR3 runs 13 residues. CDR3 sequence reads: CASSLGDENEQFF. CDR3 DNA sequence: TGCGCCAGCAGCCTGGGGGACGAGAATGAGCAGTTCTTC.

The rearrangement links TRBV20-1 to TRBJ2-1; 11 bases fit TRBD2. The CDR3 spans 14 residues. The V gene end was trimmed by 6 bases and the J gene end by 4 bases; junction bases not matched to a gene: 5. Germline CDR1 is DFQATT and CDR2 is SNEGSKA (reference sequence). CDR3: CSARGLADYNEQFF. The CDR3, as DNA: TGCAGTGCAAGGGGACTAGCGGATTACAATGAGCAGTTCTTC.

In this sample, this clonotype turned up many times. V and J are TRBV6-2 or TRBV6-3 and TRBJ1-1, with unresolved D. V lost 10 bases and J lost 1, with 13 bases in between. CDR3 length equals 13 residues. The germline gives CDR1 MNHEY, CDR2 SVGEGT. Here the CDR3 reads CATRGGKNTEAFF. The CDR3 region has the DNA TGTGCCACCAGAGGAGGGAAGAACACTGAAGCTTTCTTT.